This T cell receptor (beta chain) came from a study of shared clonotypes between healthy human individuals. Study-level points and caveats: Depth of sequencing was expected to influence donor clonotype sharing. There were few donors, and this limited the genetic and exposure-history diversity represented.

Nashville, Tennessee was home to all donors, who were Caucasian adults. CD4+ cells underwent separation, giving CD45RA+ naive and CD45RA-negative memory subsets. The V end lost 6 bases, the J end lost 3 bases, and 11 bases lay between the germline ends. The CDR3 is made up of 13 amino acids. CDR1 is SNHLY and CDR2 is FYNNEI in the germline V gene. As concerns this clone: Its antigen is as yet unknown.

The assay was immunoSEQ multiplex PCR, and TCRdb's table has in-frame clones only and misses some. The sample carries approximately 2,300,000 clones, just under 95% recorded once. Sequenced sample: naive CD4+ T cells from PBMCs. Sample subset: CD45RA+ positively selected. This sequence was found in a man aged 18 to 30 in good health. Some clones in this sample may be carry-over from other donors' samples. The chain carries TRBV2 and TRBJ1-2; TRBD1 is a possible D gene (6 bases). The CDR3 DNA is TGTGCCAGCAGGAGGGGGTCGGACTATGGCTACACCTTC. Translation gives CASRRGSDYGYTF.